These 24 T cell receptor beta chains came from one sample sequenced in a study of blood T cell repertoires in COVID-19 (dated by TCRdb to the early 2020s). The library came from the immunoSEQ multiplex PCR assay. The table comes from immuneACCESS by way of TCRdb, which keeps in-frame sequences with V and J called. Part of the clones is missing from these tables; in studies checked, under half for an unresolved V gene and the rest for unknown reasons. The sample table lists 190,000 or so clones, around 87% of them with a count of one. Of the sample, around 2.7% is held by the ten largest clones. Sequencing input: peripheral blood. Receptor source: a middle-aged man with active or convalescent COVID-19.

V is TRBV4-3 and J is TRBJ1-4; tentative D call: TRBD1 (6 bases). Per the germline V gene, CDR1 is LGHNA and CDR2 is YSLEER. Trimming shortened V by 0 bases and J by 11 bases, and 16 bases separated the two germline ends. CDR3 length: 15 residues. CDR3 protein: CASSQDGEQGGKLFF. The CDR3 DNA reads TGCGCCAGCAGCCAAGATGGTGAACAGGGCGGGAAACTGTTTTTT.

The genes are TRBV9 and TRBJ1-5; D gene ambiguous. This CDR3 has 16 amino acids. CDR1 and CDR2 (germline): SGDLS, YYNGEE. Trimming pared 0 bases from V and 0 bases from J, leaving 10 bases between. CDR3 nucleotide sequence: TGTGCCAGCAGCGTAGGGGCAGATTATAGCAATCAGCCCCAGCATTTT. It translates to CASSVGADYSNQPQHF.

This CDR3 reads CASSQGVGVTDTQYF. The CDR3 bases are TGCGCCAGCAGCCAAGGTGTCGGGGTTACAGATACGCAGTATTTT. V usage is TRBV4-1 and J usage is TRBJ2-3, with a tentative D call TRBD2 (5 bases). Germline CDR1 MGHRA, CDR2 YSYEKL. Trimming took 1 base from V and 3 from J, leaving 11 bases between them. This CDR3 comprises 15 residues.

The genes are TRBV9 and TRBJ2-3; 7 bases match TRBD1. From germline, CDR1 is SGDLS and CDR2 YYNGEE. V shed 3 bases and J 2 bases; nucleotides not matched to a gene: 3. This CDR3 has 14 residues. The CDR3 DNA reads as TGTGCCAGCAGCGCGGGACAGAACACAGATACGCAGTATTTT. Its translation: CASSAGQNTDTQYF.

The V call is TRBV28, the J call TRBJ1-3; a possible D gene is TRBD1 (6 bases). Looked up from germline, CDR1 is MDHEN and CDR2 is SYDVKM. V dropped 5 bases and J dropped 0 bases, with 14 bases sitting between them. CDR3 length: 16 amino acids. The CDR3 spells CASSAIGQSSGNTIYF. CDR3 sequence (DNA): TGTGCCAGCAGTGCTATCGGACAGTCCTCTGGAAACACCATATATTTT.

The V and J genes are TRBV5-6 and TRBJ2-5, with 10 bases fitting TRBD2. Germline V gives CDR1 SGHDT, CDR2 YYEEEE. The CDR3 length is 16 residues. V shed 2 bases, J shed 3 bases, and the junction held 7 bases outside the gene matches. CDR3 protein: CASSLPAGGLEETQYF. The CDR3, as DNA: TGTGCCAGCAGCTTACCAGCGGGGGGGCTTGAAGAGACCCAGTACTTC. The whole variable domain, remainder taken from reference TRBV5-6 and TRBJ2-5, is DAGVTQSPTHLIKTRGQQVTLRCSPKSGHDTVSWYQQALGQGPQFIFQYYEEEERQRGNFPDRFSGHQFPNYSSELNVNALLLGDSALYLCASSLPAGGLEETQYFGPGTRLLVL.

V gene TRBV11-2 combines with J gene TRBJ1-3; possible D gene TRBD1, 5 bases. This CDR3 comprises 15 residues. Germline V gene data show CDR1 as SGHAT and CDR2 as FQNNGV. Trimming cost V 4 bases and J 3 bases, with 13 bases left between them. The CDR3 sequence is CASSWLGASGNTIYF. The CDR3 nucleotides are TGTGCCAGCAGCTGGTTAGGGGCTAGTGGAAACACCATATATTTT.

The rearrangement links TRBV4-1 to TRBJ2-7, with 8 bases aligning to TRBD1. Losses at the gene ends were 3 bases for V and 3 bases for J; bases not matched to a gene: 7. The CDR3 loop spans 15 amino acids. The germline V gene encodes CDR1 MGHRA and CDR2 YSYEKL. CDR3 protein: CASSHGQGRGYEQYF. DNA of the CDR3: TGCGCCAGCAGCCATGGACAGGGCCGAGGCTACGAGCAGTACTTC.

CDR3 sequence reads: CASSRGDEQYF. CDR3 bases: TGTGCCAGCAGTCGGGGGGACGAGCAGTACTTC. The rearrangement joins TRBV12-3 or TRBV12-4 to TRBJ2-7, with 7 bases identical to TRBD2. After removal of 5 bases from V and 5 bases from J, the junction contained 0 bases not matched to a gene. There are 11 residues in the CDR3.

A remark on this clone: The same CDR3 is also encoded by other DNA sequences in this sample. The chain couples TRBV6-5 to TRBJ2-3; 13 nucleotides align to TRBD2. The CDR3 totals 15 residues. The ends lost 6 bases at V and 1 base at J; junction bases unmatched: 1. From germline, CDR1 is MNHEY and CDR2 SVGAGI. DNA for the CDR3: TGTGCCAGCAGAGGACTAGCGGGGGGCACAGATACGCAGTATTTT. Amino acids: CASRGLAGGTDTQYF.

In this sample, this clone turned up a few times. The V and J genes are TRBV21-1 and TRBJ1-2. TRBV21-1 is recorded as a pseudogene. The CDR3 loop spans 18 amino acids. CDR3 in DNA: TGTGCCAGCAGCAAAGCGACGGGGGAAAGGCCGTCGGACTATGGCTACACCTTC. Translation gives CASSKATGERPSDYGYTF.

The CDR3 DNA reads as TGCGCCAGCAGCCAATTCCCCGGGACTAGCGGATTCAATGAGCAGTTCTTC. This translates into CASSQFPGTSGFNEQFF. The gene calls are TRBV4-1 and TRBJ2-1, with 11 bases lining up with TRBD2. V shed 2 bases, J shed 6 bases, and the junction held 9 bases outside the gene matches. From germline, CDR1 is MGHRA and CDR2 YSYEKL. There are 17 residues in the CDR3.

The chain combines TRBV11-3 with TRBJ1-3; a possible D gene is TRBD1 (5 bases). CDR1 and CDR2 from the germline V gene are SGHNT and YENEEA. The CDR3 covers 17 residues. Between the trimmed V and J ends, which lost 4 bases and 0 bases, there was a span of 16 bases. The CDR3 DNA reads TGTGCCAGCAGCTCGAGGACAAGATTGAGCTCTGGAAACACCATATATTTT. This encodes CASSSRTRLSSGNTIYF.

The chain uses TRBV12-3 or TRBV12-4 and TRBJ2-7, with a weak D call TRBD2 (5 bases). CDR3 length equals 12 residues. V was cut by 10 bases and J by 3 bases, with 13 bases left in between. In DNA form, the CDR3 reads TGTGCCACCGGACCCGGGGACTACGAGCAGTACTTC. Translated, it gives CATGPGDYEQYF.

Written as DNA, the CDR3 is TGTGCCAGCAGTTCCCGACAGGGGGCAGGCGGGGAGCTGTTTTTT. This sequence encodes CASSSRQGAGGELFF. The rearrangement joins TRBV6-5 to TRBJ2-2, with 10 bases lining up with TRBD1. V lost 4 bases and J lost 7; bases outside the gene matches: 6. Germline V gives CDR1 MNHEY, CDR2 SVGAGI. This CDR3 has 15 amino acids.

This rearrangement joins TRBV20-1 to TRBJ2-1; D gene ambiguous. The germline V and J ends were trimmed by 3 bases and 8 bases, with 8 bases remaining between them. The germline V gene encodes CDR1 DFQATT and CDR2 SNEGSKA (reference sequence). The CDR3 has 11 residues. CDR3 region: CSARRLDEQFF. In nucleotides, the CDR3 is TGCAGTGCTAGGAGATTGGATGAGCAGTTCTTC.

This CDR3 reads CASSQGTEGTDTQYF. The CDR3, as DNA: TGTGCCAGCAGTCAGGGGACAGAAGGCACAGATACGCAGTATTTT. This chain connects TRBV25-1 to TRBJ2-3; TRBD1 matches 7 bases. Unmatched junction bases numbered 6, after V lost 5 bases and J lost 1 base. Per the germline V gene, CDR1 is MGHDK and CDR2 is SYGVNS. The CDR3 contains 15 residues.

V and J are TRBV5-1 and TRBJ2-5, with TRBD2 as a possible D gene (6 bases). Germline CDR1 is SGHRS and CDR2 is YFSETQ. The CDR3 length is 16 residues. The germline V and J ends were trimmed by 6 bases and 3 bases, with 21 bases remaining between them. CDR3 protein: CASMEWKVGGKETQYF. The CDR3, as DNA: TGCGCCAGCATGGAGTGGAAGGTGGGCGGGAAAGAGACCCAGTACTTC.

The chain is built from TRBV30 and TRBJ1-1, with D uncertain. The CDR3 contains 13 residues. The V and J ends lost 0 bases and 2 bases respectively, with 7 bases between them. CDR1 and CDR2 (germline): GTSNPN, SVGIG (reference sequence). Here the CDR3 reads CAWSVLFNTEAFF. In DNA, the CDR3 is TGTGCCTGGAGTGTACTATTTAACACTGAAGCTTTCTTT.

The chain uses TRBV7-8 and TRBJ1-5; TRBD1 agrees at 7 bases. The CDR3 length is 14 residues. The germline CDR1 and CDR2 sequences are SGHVS and FQNEAQ. The V gene end was trimmed by 2 bases and the J gene end by 3 bases; junction bases not matched to a gene: 1. This chain's CDR3 is CASSLQGDNQPQHF. Written as DNA, the CDR3 is TGTGCCAGCAGCTTACAGGGGGACAATCAGCCCCAGCATTTT.

This chain connects TRBV28 to TRBJ1-3; D unresolved. Deletions cut 8 bases from V and 0 bases from J, with 5 bases between. Germline CDR1 is MDHEN and CDR2 is SYDVKM. This CDR3 is built from 12 residues. In DNA, the CDR3 is TGTGCCAGCGAGAGCTCTGGAAACACCATATATTTT. This encodes CASESSGNTIYF.

The V gene is TRBV28, the J gene TRBJ1-2, with D perhaps matching TRBD1 (5 bases). Germline V gene sequence: CDR1 MDHEN, CDR2 SYDVKM. The CDR3 consists of 14 residues. Trimming shortened V by 6 bases and J by 3 bases, and 14 bases separated the two germline ends. The CDR3: CASSPTARDYGYTF. The CDR3 nucleotides are TGTGCCAGCAGCCCCACGGCCAGGGACTATGGCTACACCTTC.

The gene calls are TRBV12-3 or TRBV12-4 and TRBJ2-7, with TRBD1 matching over 7 bases. V was clipped by 8 bases and J by 6 bases; unmatched bases: 7. The CDR3 has 12 residues. The CDR3 bases are TGTGCCAGCTCGACAGGGAATGGCGAGCAGTACTTC. This sequence encodes CASSTGNGEQYF.

Only one count was recorded for this clone. The chain has TRBV12-5 and TRBJ2-3; TRBD1 agrees at 7 bases. The germline V gene encodes CDR1 LGHNT and CDR2 FRNRAP. The CDR3 totals 14 residues. With 5 bases clipped from V and 4 bases from J, the junction kept 6 bases outside the gene matches. The CDR3 bases are TGTGCTAGTGGTCGGGACAGCACATCAGATACGCAGTATTTT. It yields the protein CASGRDSTSDTQYF.